Many counts were recorded for the clone carrying this T cell receptor beta chain. Its antigen is as yet unknown. The sample originates from a study of T cells after yellow fever vaccination. TCRdb re-analysed the 5' RACE reads in MiXCR, keeping a single row per CDR3 protein. The sample holds a few hundred thousand distinct CDR3 sequences, about 7% seen once. V dropped 1 base and J dropped 3 bases, with 7 bases sitting between them. CDR1 is DFQATT, CDR2 SNEGSKA, per germline (reference sequence). CDR3 length: 12 amino acids. Regarding the study as a whole: A secondary response was less intense yet reached its peak sooner, at day 5 versus 15.

This TCR was sampled from a man younger than 40 who received the YFV17D yellow fever vaccine. This rearrangement joins TRBV20-1 to TRBJ2-7, with D possibly being TRBD1 (5 bases). The input for sequencing was CD4+ T cells sorted from PBMCs, taken 15 days after the yellow fever booster vaccination. The CDR3: CSARGQIYEQYF. The CDR3, as DNA: TGCAGTGCTAGAGGACAGATCTACGAGCAGTACTTC.